The sequence of this T cell receptor (beta chain) was determined in a study of OX40 agonist ivuxolimab in advanced cancers. Study-wide results and limits: Also present in some nonresponders was a low level of normalized T-cell clonal expansion. Expanded clones belonging to CD8+ T cells outnumbered, on average, those of CD4+.

In germline, CDR1 is LGHNA, CDR2 YSLEER. The CDR3 sequence is 15 residues long. V lost 4 bases, J lost 7 bases, and 7 bases stayed unmatched. The data were produced by immunoSEQ multiplex PCR, yet TCRdb's version contains in-frame clones alone and is incomplete. The table lists 79,000 or so clones, 75% to 85% of them singletons, with less than 0.8% in the top ten. A remark on this clone: The antigen is not known.

The receptor's source is an adult with an advanced solid tumor such as melanoma, head and neck, liver or kidney cancer. The sequencing used CD4+ or CD8+ T cells sorted from blood, collected in a trial of the OX40 agonist ivuxolimab. The V gene is TRBV4-3, the J gene TRBJ1-6, with 7 bases lining up with TRBD1. The CDR3 loop is CASSPPTGRNSPLHF. CDR3 DNA sequence: TGCGCCAGCAGCCCGCCGACAGGGAGGAATTCACCCCTCCACTTT.